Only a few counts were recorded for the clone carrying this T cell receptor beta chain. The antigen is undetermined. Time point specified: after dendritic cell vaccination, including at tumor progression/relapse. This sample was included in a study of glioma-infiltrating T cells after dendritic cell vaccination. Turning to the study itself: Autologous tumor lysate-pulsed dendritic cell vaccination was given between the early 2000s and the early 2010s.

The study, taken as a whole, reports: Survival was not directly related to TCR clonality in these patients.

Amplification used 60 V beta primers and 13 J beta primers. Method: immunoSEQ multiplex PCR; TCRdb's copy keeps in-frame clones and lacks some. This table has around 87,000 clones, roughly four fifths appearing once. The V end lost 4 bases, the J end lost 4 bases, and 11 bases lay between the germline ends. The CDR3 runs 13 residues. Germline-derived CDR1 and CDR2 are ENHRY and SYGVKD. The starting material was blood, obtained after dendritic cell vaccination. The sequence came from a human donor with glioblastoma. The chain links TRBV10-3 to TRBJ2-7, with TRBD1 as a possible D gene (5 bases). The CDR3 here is CAISVDSRYEQYF. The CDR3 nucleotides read TGTGCCATCAGTGTTGACAGCAGATACGAGCAGTACTTC.